These T cell receptor beta chains were read from a single sample in a study of cytomegalovirus exposure and HLA in healthy donors. Profiled with immunoSEQ multiplex PCR; TCRdb holds only in-frame clones, not every one. The profile shows some 150,000 clones, 87% of them singletons. Sequenced input: PBMCs. These receptors originate from a woman between 25 and 40 years old in good health and CMV-seronegative. Each CDR3 is given with its conserved first and last residue. Each record gives: J gene, V gene, CDR3 protein.

TRBJ2-3,TRBV6-5,CASRKTSGRADTQYF
TRBJ1-2,TRBV9,CASSRPTGLNYGYTF
TRBJ1-4,TRBV5-1,CASSFRGSANEKLFF
TRBJ1-1,TRBV4-3,CASSQGFGEHTEAFF
TRBJ1-2,TRBV30,CAWSGGADRYGYTF
TRBJ1-1,TRBV6-5,CASSYYRGWDTEAFF
TRBJ1-2,TRBV30,CACFRDGYTF
TRBJ1-3,TRBV28,CASSSLGNTIYF
TRBJ1-3,TRBV14,CASSQGLISGNTIYF
TRBJ2-1,TRBV11-1,CASSLLTQSYNEQFF
TRBJ2-7,TRBV16,CASSQSTGSEQYF
TRBJ1-1,TRBV28,CASIEPAGQGRTGPEAFF
.,TRBV9,CASSPAGGSYEQYF
TRBJ1-1,TRBV19,CATLKTGMNTEAFF
TRBJ1-2,TRBV6-1,CASSELGGGYTF
TRBJ2-7,TRBV5-6,CASSLTGDPYEQYF
TRBJ1-5,TRBV7-2,CASSYTGTGRNQPQHF
TRBJ2-7,TRBV6-5,CASKRGGTYEQYF
TRBJ2-7,TRBV18,CASSPPASGREQYF
TRBJ2-1,TRBV30,CAWSEVGAEQFF
.,TRBV4-2,CASSPTGNIGYEQYF
TRBJ2-3,TRBV5-1,CASTPRGGVTDTQYF
TRBJ2-3,TRBV29-1,CSASGSTDTQYF
TRBJ2-5,TRBV28,CASSFGGLRMGRETQYF
TRBJ2-1,TRBV13,CASSVGGGSYNEQFF
TRBJ2-3,TRBV5-1,CASSLEGGFTDTQYF
TRBJ1-1,TRBV13,CASSLIGAQGTEAFF
TRBJ1-1,TRBV9,CASSLGRGTEAFF
.,TRBV7-7,CASSLRAGASSYEQYF
TRBJ2-7,TRBV5-4,CASRGWDRGTYEQYF
TRBJ1-5,TRBV7-9,CASSSQSTNQPQHF
TRBJ2-2,TRBV7-6,CASSLGTSGTGELFF
TRBJ2-4,TRBV6-5,CASSPGTSGKNIQYF
TRBJ2-7,TRBV5-1,CASSLQGTYEQYF
TRBJ2-1,TRBV5-5,CASTFEGGYNEQFF
TRBJ1-2,TRBV6-6,CASSKPDRVNYGYTF
TRBJ1-1,TRBV5-6,CASSSGTPRRTEAFF
TRBJ1-1,TRBV27,CASSLSWTGGLGTEAFF
TRBJ2-7,TRBV5-4,CASSRGQGYEQYF
TRBJ2-7,TRBV29-1,CSVGMDRGGWYEQYF
TRBJ2-3,TRBV7-3,CASSLVARRADTQYF
TRBJ2-5,TRBV7-9,CASSLSAGKETQYF
TRBJ1-1,TRBV6-1,CASSDRALNTEAFF
TRBJ2-7,TRBV10-3,CAISGTAYEQYF
.,TRBV6-9,CASSYKGYDIYEQYF
TRBJ2-5,TRBV7-9,CASSSLAGDTNRETQYF
TRBJ2-7,TRBV28,CASSPGLARTYEQYF
TRBJ2-3,TRBV11-2,CASSLDGLALSTDTQYF
TRBJ1-1,TRBV19,CASSILQGAGAEAFF
TRBJ2-3,TRBV5-6,CASSSGATDTQYF
TRBJ2-2,TRBV6-1,CASSELGVGAGELFF
TRBJ1-1,TRBV7-2,CASMGTAYTEAFF
TRBJ1-6,TRBV7-2,CASRRAGKDSPLHF
TRBJ1-6,TRBV5-4,CASSLEIGQSSPLHF
TRBJ2-7,TRBV19,CASSINSGYEQYF